Each of the 8 T cell receptor beta chains below was sequenced from the same sample in a study of T-cell memory formation after mild COVID-19. TCRdb re-called the 5' RACE reads with MiXCR, one entry per CDR3 protein. The sample contains hundreds of thousands of distinct CDR3 sequences, about 15% of which appear only once. Material for sequencing was PBMCs or a T cell subset sorted from them (not recorded which). The receptors originated from a man in his late teens or twenties who had mild COVID-19 (a few samples of this study predate the infection). Cell type and time point are not known.

The gene calls are TRBV6-4 and TRBJ1-1; D is ambiguous. Germline assignment: CDR1 MRHNA and CDR2 SNTAGT. This CDR3 contains 13 residues. Deletions cut 8 bases from V and 2 bases from J, with 12 bases between. The CDR3 nucleotides are TGTGCCAGCGCAACAGAAGCTAACACTGAAGCTTTCTTT. This gives the protein CASATEANTEAFF.

The rearrangement links TRBV5-1 to TRBJ1-6; D not certain. CDR3 size: 16 residues. V lost 0 bases and J 4 bases, leaving 11 bases between the germline ends. Germline V gene lookup returns CDR1 SGHRS and CDR2 YFSETQ. The chain's CDR3 is CASSLARSIYNSPLHF. CDR3 sequence (DNA): TGCGCCAGCAGCTTGGCACGGAGTATTTATAATTCACCCCTCCACTTT.

This clonotype was recorded many times. The chain recombines TRBV27 with TRBJ1-5; 7 nucleotides match TRBD1. The CDR3 runs to 15 residues. V shed 3 bases and J 5 bases; nucleotides not matched to a gene: 7. CDR1 is MNHEY, CDR2 SMNVEV, per germline (reference sequence). The CDR3 DNA reads TGTGCCAGCAGTTTCCGCGACAGGGCCCATCAGCCCCAGCATTTT. This sequence encodes CASSFRDRAHQPQHF.

This clonotype was detected only a few times. The rearrangement joins TRBV18 to TRBJ2-1; 10 bases line up with TRBD1. V lost 8 bases and J lost 6; bases outside the gene matches: 7. The germline gives CDR1 KGHSH, CDR2 LQKENI. The CDR3 covers 14 residues. The CDR3 here is CASIRDRGFNEQFF. Written as DNA, the CDR3 is TGTGCCAGCATCCGGGACAGGGGTTTCAATGAGCAGTTCTTC. The whole variable domain, remainder taken from reference TRBV18 and TRBJ2-1, is NAGVMQNPRHLVRRRGQEARLRCSPMKGHSHVYWYRQLPEEGLKFMVYLQKENIIDESGMPKERFSAEFPKEGPSILRIQQVVRGDSAAYFCASIRDRGFNEQFFGPGTRLTVL.

This clonotype was observed a few times. The chain combines TRBV11-2 with TRBJ2-7; a possible D gene is TRBD1 (6 bases). Trimming took off 5 bases at V and 6 bases at J, with 17 bases between the two ends. In germline, CDR1 is SGHAT, CDR2 FQNNGV. The CDR3 length is 14 residues. This CDR3 reads CASSLQGTQGEQYV. CDR3 in DNA: TGTGCCAGCAGCCTCCAGGGGACCCAGGGCGAGCAGTACGTC.

The chain carries TRBV12-3 or TRBV12-4 and TRBJ1-1, with D possibly matching TRBD1 (6 bases). This CDR3 has 15 residues. Trimming left V 3 bases short and J 2 bases short, with 13 bases between. In DNA, the CDR3 is TGTGCCAGCAGTTTGGTTGGACAGCAAAACACTGAAGCTTTCTTT. Translation: CASSLVGQQNTEAFF.

The table lists this clonotype with a few counts. The rearrangement joins TRBV3-1 to TRBJ2-1, with TRBD1 matching over 10 bases. CDR1 is LGHDT and CDR2 is YNNKEL in the germline V gene (reference sequence). The CDR3 spans 16 residues. With V trimmed by 2 bases and J by 8 bases, 9 bases remained unmatched. The CDR3 DNA reads TGTGCCAGCAGCCAACTGTGGGACAGGGGATCCTATGAGCAGTTCTTC. Its protein product is CASSQLWDRGSYEQFF.

The table lists this clonotype with a few counts. This chain connects TRBV5-1 to TRBJ2-3; D might be TRBD2 (6 bases). CDR1 is SGHRS and CDR2 is YFSETQ in the germline V gene. The CDR3 runs 17 residues. Trimming shortened V by 1 base and J by 2 bases, and 17 bases separated the two germline ends. The CDR3 DNA reads TGCGCCAGCAGCTTGCAGTGGACTCCGGGACTCACAGATACGCAGTATTTT. It is translated as CASSLQWTPGLTDTQYF.